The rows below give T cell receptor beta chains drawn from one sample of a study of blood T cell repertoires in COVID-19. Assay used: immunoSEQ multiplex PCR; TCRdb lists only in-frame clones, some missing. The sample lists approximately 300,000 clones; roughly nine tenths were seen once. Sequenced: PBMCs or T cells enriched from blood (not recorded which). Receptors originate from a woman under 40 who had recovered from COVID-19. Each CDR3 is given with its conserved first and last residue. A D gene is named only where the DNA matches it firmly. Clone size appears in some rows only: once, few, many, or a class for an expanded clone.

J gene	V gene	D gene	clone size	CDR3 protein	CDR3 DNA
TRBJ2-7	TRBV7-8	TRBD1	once	CASSLSRDRDRQYF	TGTGCCAGCAGCTTATCACGGGACAGGGATCGGCAGTACTTC
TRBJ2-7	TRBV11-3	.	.	CASSLRQTYEQYF	TGTGCCAGCAGCTTACGCCAGACCTACGAGCAGTACTTC
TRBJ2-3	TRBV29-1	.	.	CSILPGGVGDTQYF	TGCAGCATTCTCCCGGGGGGCGTGGGAGATACGCAGTATTTT
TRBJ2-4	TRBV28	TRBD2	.	CASSFGTSGSKNIQYF	TGTGCCAGCAGTTTCGGGACTAGCGGGAGCAAAAACATTCAGTACTTC
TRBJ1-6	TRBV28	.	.	CASSPGLHNSPLHF	TGTGCCAGCAGTCCTGGACTTCATAATTCACCCCTCCACTTT
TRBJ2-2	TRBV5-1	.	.	CASSLVQSANTGELFF	TGCGCCAGCAGCTTGGTACAAAGCGCGAACACCGGGGAGCTGTTTTTT
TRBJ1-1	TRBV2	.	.	CASSEVSAGRQAFF	TGTGCCAGCAGTGAAGTGAGTGCAGGGCGCCAAGCTTTCTTT
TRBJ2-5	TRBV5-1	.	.	CASSLEPGGPYQETQYF	TGCGCCAGCAGCTTGGAGCCCGGGGGGCCGTACCAAGAGACCCAGTACTTC
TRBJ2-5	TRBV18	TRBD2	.	CASSPGSGYQETQYF	TGTGCCAGCTCCCCGGGTAGCGGGTACCAAGAGACCCAGTACTTC
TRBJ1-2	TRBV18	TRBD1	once	CASSFGQAALGSANYGYTF	TGTGCCAGCTCCTTCGGACAGGCTGCACTTGGCTCAGCTAACTATGGCTACACCTTC
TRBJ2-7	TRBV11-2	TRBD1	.	CASSWDSSYEQYF	TGTGCCAGCAGTTGGGACAGCTCCTACGAGCAGTACTTC
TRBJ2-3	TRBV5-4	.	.	CASSPQQGDTQYF	TGTGCCAGCAGCCCACAACAGGGAGATACGCAGTATTTT
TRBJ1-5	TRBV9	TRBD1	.	CASSVGTGTQPQHF	TGTGCCAGCAGCGTCGGGACAGGAACTCAGCCCCAGCATTTT
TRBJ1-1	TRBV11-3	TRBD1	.	CASSPGGLRTEAFF	TGTGCCAGCAGCCCAGGGGGCTTGAGGACTGAAGCTTTCTTT
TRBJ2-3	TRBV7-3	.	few	CASSPSAGSDTQYF	TGTGCCAGCAGCCCCTCGGCGGGGTCAGATACGCAGTATTTT
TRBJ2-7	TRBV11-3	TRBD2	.	CASRRSGGEQYF	TGTGCCAGCAGACGATCGGGAGGGGAGCAGTACTTC
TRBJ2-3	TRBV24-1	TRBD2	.	CATSDDLAGTQYF	TGTGCCACCAGTGATGATTTAGCGGGTACGCAGTATTTT
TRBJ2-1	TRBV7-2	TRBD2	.	CASTPSGLAGGEQFF	TGTGCCAGCACCCCCTCAGGACTAGCGGGAGGTGAGCAGTTCTTC
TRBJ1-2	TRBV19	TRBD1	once	CASSETGDSYGYTF	TGTGCCAGTAGTGAGACAGGGGATAGCTATGGCTACACCTTC
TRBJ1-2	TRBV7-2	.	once	CASSLFPGDYGYTF	TGTGCCAGCAGCTTATTTCCAGGGGACTATGGCTACACCTTC
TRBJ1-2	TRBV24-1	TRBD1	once	CATSGIPGQPNYGYTF	TGTGCCACCAGCGGGATTCCGGGACAGCCTAACTATGGCTACACCTTC
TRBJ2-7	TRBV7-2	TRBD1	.	CASSLRGGQIYEQYF	TGTGCCAGCAGCTTAAGAGGGGGACAGATCTACGAGCAGTACTTC
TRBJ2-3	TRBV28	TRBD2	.	CASIRGGGDTQYF	TGTGCCAGCATCCGGGGGGGCGGAGATACGCAGTATTTT
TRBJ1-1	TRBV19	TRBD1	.	CASKKGTGLTTEAFF	TGTGCCAGCAAAAAGGGGACAGGGTTGACCACTGAAGCTTTCTTT
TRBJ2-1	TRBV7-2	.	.	CASSPRQGQLNEQFF	TGTGCCAGCAGCCCTCGTCAGGGACAACTCAATGAGCAGTTCTTC
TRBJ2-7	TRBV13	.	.	CASSSNIQPYEQYF	TGTGCCAGCAGCTCGAACATACAGCCTTACGAGCAGTACTTC